This T cell receptor beta chain comes out of a study of identical twins. The CDR3 length is 16 residues. Per the germline V gene, CDR1 is DFQATT and CDR2 is SNEGSKA (reference sequence). The germline V and J ends were trimmed by 6 bases and 2 bases, with 21 bases remaining between them. Template switching introduced a universal primer site, and the cDNA bore unique molecular identifiers. TCRdb reprocessed the 5' RACE reads with MiXCR, giving one entry per CDR3 protein. The sample lists 240,000 or so distinct CDR3 sequences; about 10% were seen once. Sequenced: memory T cells sorted from blood. The chain couples TRBV20-1 to TRBJ2-3; maybe TRBD1 (5 bases). This TCR was recovered from a man aged 50 to 60 in good health. CDR3 loop: CSANTLSLGVTDTQYF. Written as DNA, the CDR3 is TGCAGTGCCAACACTCTATCGTTAGGGGTCACAGATACGCAGTATTTT.